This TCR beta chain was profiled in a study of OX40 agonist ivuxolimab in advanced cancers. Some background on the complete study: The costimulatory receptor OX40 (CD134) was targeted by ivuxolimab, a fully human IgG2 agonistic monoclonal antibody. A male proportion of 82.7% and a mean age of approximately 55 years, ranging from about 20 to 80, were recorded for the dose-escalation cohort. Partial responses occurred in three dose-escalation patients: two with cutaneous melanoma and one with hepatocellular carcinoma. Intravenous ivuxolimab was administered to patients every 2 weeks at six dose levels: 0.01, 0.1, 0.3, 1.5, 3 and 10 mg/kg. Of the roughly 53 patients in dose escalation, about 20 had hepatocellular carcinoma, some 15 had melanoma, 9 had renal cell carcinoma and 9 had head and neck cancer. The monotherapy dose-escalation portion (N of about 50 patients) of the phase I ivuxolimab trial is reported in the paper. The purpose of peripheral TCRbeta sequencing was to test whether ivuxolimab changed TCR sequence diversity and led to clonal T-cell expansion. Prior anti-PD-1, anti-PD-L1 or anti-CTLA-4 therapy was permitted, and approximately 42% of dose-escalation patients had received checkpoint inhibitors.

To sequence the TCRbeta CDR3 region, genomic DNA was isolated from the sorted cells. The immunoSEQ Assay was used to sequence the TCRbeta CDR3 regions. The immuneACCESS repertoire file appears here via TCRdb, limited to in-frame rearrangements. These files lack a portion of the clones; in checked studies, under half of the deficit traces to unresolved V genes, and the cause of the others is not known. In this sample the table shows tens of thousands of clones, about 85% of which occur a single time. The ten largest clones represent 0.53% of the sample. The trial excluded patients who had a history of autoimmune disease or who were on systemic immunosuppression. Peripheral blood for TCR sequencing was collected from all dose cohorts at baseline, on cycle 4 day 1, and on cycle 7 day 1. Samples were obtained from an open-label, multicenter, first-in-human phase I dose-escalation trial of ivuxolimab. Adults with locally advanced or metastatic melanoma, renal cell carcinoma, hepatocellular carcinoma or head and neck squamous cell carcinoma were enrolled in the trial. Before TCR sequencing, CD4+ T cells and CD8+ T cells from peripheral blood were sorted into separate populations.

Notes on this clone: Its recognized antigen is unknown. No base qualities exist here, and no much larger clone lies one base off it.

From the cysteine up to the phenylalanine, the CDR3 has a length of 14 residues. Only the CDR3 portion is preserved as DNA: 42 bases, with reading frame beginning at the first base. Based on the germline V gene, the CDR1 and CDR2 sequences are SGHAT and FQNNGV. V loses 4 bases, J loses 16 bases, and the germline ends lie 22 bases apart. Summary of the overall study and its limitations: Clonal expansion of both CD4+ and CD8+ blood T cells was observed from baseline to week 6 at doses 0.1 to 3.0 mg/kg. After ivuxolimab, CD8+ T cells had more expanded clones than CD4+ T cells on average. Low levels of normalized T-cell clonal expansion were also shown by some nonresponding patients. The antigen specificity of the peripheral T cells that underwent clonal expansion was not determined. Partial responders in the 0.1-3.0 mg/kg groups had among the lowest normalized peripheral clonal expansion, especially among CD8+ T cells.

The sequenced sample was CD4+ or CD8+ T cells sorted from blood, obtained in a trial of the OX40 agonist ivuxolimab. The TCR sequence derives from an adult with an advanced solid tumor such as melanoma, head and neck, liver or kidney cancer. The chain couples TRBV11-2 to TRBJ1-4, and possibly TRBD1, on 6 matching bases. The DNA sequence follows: TGTGCCAGCAGCTCCTCCACAGGGTTTGGGTTAAAGTTTTTT. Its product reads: CASSSSTGFGLKFF.